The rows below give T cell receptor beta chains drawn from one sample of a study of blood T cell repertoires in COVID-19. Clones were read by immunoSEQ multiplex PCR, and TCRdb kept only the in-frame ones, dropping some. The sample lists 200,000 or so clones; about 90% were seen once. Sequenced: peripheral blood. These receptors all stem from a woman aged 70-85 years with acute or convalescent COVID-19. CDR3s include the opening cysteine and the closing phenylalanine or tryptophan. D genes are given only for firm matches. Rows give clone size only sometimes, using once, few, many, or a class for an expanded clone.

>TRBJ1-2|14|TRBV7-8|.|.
TGTGCCAGCAGCCCCCACGGCGGGAGAAATGGCTACACCTTC
CASSPHGGRNGYTF
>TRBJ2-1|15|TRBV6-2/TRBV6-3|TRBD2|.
TGTGCCAGCAGTCCCCTAACGGGGGGTTACAATGAGCAGTTCTTC
CASSPLTGGYNEQFF
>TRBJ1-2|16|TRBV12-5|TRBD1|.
TGTGCTAGTGGTCTACAACGATCGGACAGGGATAATGGCTACACCTTC
CASGLQRSDRDNGYTF
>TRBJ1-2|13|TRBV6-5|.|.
TGTGCCAGCAGAGTCACAGGAAACTATGGCTACACCTTC
CASRVTGNYGYTF
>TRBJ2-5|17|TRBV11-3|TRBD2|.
TGTGCCAGCAGCAGACTGGGTGGGCGGGAGGTCCTGGAGACCCAGTACTTC
CASSRLGGREVLETQYF
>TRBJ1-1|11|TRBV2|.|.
TGTGCCAACTCAGACGGGACTGAAGCTTTCTTT
CANSDGTEAFF
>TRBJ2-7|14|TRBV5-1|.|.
TGCGCCAGCAGCTTGTTCCCCGGGGAAAACGAGCAGTACTTC
CASSLFPGENEQYF
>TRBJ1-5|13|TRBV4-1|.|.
TGCGCCAGCAGCCTTGGGGCTAATCAGCCCCAGCATTTT
CASSLGANQPQHF
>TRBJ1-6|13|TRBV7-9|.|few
TGTGCCAGCAGTGAAGGGGCCCGGTCACCCCTCCACTTT
CASSEGARSPLHF
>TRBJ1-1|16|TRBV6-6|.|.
TGTGCCAGCAGTTACTCGTCGGTTGCGGGGACCCCTGAAGCTTTCTTT
CASSYSSVAGTPEAFF
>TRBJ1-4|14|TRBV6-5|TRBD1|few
TGTGCCAGCAAAATGGACAGGGTGAAGGAAAAACTGTTTTTT
CASKMDRVKEKLFF
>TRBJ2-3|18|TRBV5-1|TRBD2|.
TGCGCCAGCAGCAGCGGGACTAGCGGGATCGCTAGCACAGATACGCAGTATTTT
CASSSGTSGIASTDTQYF
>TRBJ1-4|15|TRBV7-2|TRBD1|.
TGTGCCAGCAGCCTGACAGGGTTCGGCTATGAAAAACTGTTTTTT
CASSLTGFGYEKLFF
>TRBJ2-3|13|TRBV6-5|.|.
TGTGCCAGCAGTTACGAAGGAGGGGAGACGCAGTATTTT
CASSYEGGETQYF
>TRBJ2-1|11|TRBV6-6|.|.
TGTGCCAGCAGTCCAGCGAATGAGCAGTTCTTC
CASSPANEQFF
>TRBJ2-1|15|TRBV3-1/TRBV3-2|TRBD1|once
TGTGCCAGCAGCCCAGGGACAGGGGGCTACAATGAGCAGTTCTTC
CASSPGTGGYNEQFF
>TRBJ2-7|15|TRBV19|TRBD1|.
TGTGCCAGTAGTGTTCGGCGACAGGGCAGGCACGAGCAGTACTTC
CASSVRRQGRHEQYF
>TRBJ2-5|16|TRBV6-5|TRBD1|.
TGTGCCAGCAGTTACGCCGGACAGGGGGGGGGAGAGACCCAGTACTTC
CASSYAGQGGGETQYF
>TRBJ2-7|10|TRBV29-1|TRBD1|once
TGCGGCGCAGGGGGTAACGAGCAGTACTTC
CGAGGNEQYF
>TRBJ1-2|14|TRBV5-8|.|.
TGTGCCAGCAGCTTCGGCGGCGCTAACTATGGCTACACCTTC
CASSFGGANYGYTF
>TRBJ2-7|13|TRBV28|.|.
TGTGCCAGCAGGTGGACAGAAGGAGGCGAGCAGTACTTC
CASRWTEGGEQYF
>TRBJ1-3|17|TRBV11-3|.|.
TGTGCCAGCAGCCGTGGAGGGGCCGGACACTCTGGAAACACCATATATTTT
CASSRGGAGHSGNTIYF
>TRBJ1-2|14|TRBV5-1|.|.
TGCGCCAGCAGCGAAAGTAGGGGGAACTATGGCTACACCTTC
CASSESRGNYGYTF
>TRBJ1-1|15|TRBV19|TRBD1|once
TGTGCCAGTGGGGGGGACAGGGGTTATAGGACTGAAGCTTTCTTT
CASGGDRGYRTEAFF
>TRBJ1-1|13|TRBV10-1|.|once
TGCGCCAGCAGTGAGGTCCGGGTTGGTGAAGCTTTCTTT
CASSEVRVGEAFF
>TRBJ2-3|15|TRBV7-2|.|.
TGTGCCAGCAGCTTCGTCGGACAGCCTACAGATACGCAGTATTTT
CASSFVGQPTDTQYF
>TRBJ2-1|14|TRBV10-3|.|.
TGTGCCATCAGTGAGTCGAGACCTTTCGGGGAGCAGTTCTTC
CAISESRPFGEQFF
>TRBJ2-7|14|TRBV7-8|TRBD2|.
TGTGCCAGCAGCCCGACGTGGGCGACTAGCGGGTTGAACTTC
CASSPTWATSGLNF
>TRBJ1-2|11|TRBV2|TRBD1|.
TGTGCCAGCGGGACAGCCTATGGCTACACCTTC
CASGTAYGYTF
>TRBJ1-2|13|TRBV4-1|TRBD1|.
TGCGCCAGCAGCCTAGGACAGGGTTATGGCTACACCTTC
CASSLGQGYGYTF
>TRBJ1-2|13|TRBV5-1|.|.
TGCGCCAGCACAAATGATCCCGCACGGGGCTACACCTTC
CASTNDPARGYTF
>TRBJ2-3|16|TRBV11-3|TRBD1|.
TGTGCCAGCAGCTTCTCCGGGACAGTCGCCACAGATACGCAGTATTTT
CASSFSGTVATDTQYF
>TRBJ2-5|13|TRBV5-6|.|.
TGTGCCAGCAGCCTACAGGTTCAAGAGACCCAGTACTTC
CASSLQVQETQYF
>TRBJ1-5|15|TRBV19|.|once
TGTGCCAGTAGGATACAGGGTTCGTTCTATCAGCCCCAGCATTTT
CASRIQGSFYQPQHF
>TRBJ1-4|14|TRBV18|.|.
TGTGCCAGCTCACCCCCCTCGGGGGTGGAAAAACTGTTTTTT
CASSPPSGVEKLFF
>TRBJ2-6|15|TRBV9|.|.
TGTGCCAGCAGCGTAGTTAGCTCTGGGGCCAACGTCCTGACTTTC
CASSVVSSGANVLTF
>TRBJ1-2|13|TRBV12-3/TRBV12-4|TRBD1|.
TGTGCCAGCACCGCACAGGGGGCCGGGGGCTACACCTTC
CASTAQGAGGYTF
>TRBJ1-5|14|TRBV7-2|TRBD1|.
TGTGCCAGCAGCTCGGGACAGTCTAAATCAGCCCAGCATTTT
CASSSGQSKSAQHF
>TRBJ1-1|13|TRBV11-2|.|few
TGTGCCAGCAGCTTAGCCCGGGAAACTGAAGCTTTCTTT
CASSLARETEAFF
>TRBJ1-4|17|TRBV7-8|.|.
TGTGCCAGCAGCTTTCAGACCGCCAGCGGAGCTAATGAAAAACTGTTTTTT
CASSFQTASGANEKLFF
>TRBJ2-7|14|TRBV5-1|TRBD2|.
TGCGCCAGCAGCCTAGGGACTAGCGGGGGTGAGCAGTACTTC
CASSLGTSGGEQYF
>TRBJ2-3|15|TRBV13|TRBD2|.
TGTGCCAGCAGCTTGTCGGGAGGAGTGGCAGATACGCAGTATTTT
CASSLSGGVADTQYF
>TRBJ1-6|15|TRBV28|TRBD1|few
TGTGCCAGCAGTTTGTCCGGGACAGGTCTTTCACCCCTCCACTTT
CASSLSGTGLSPLHF
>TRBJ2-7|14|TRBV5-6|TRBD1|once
TGTGCCAGCAGCTCGACAGGGTCGTCCTACGAGCAGTACTTC
CASSSTGSSYEQYF
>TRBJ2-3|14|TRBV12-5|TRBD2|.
TGTGCTAGTGGTTCTGGACTAGCGGGGGCCCTGCAGTATTTT
CASGSGLAGALQYF